This TCR beta chain was documented in a study of T cell responses to AZD1222 COVID-19 vaccine. Background on the study: Pooled in the analysis were second doses at about 4 or about 12 weeks.

Trimming took 2 bases from V and 1 from J, leaving 6 bases between them. The CDR3 totals 13 residues. Germline V gene lookup returns CDR1 SGHAT and CDR2 FQNNGV. This clone was observed a handful of times. Its antigen is unidentified. Study results and caveats: Spike-specific TCRs gained breadth and depth after people received two AZD1222 doses. White British people made up most donors, females outnumbered males, and clonal diversity was possibly underestimated.

Clones were sequenced by immunoSEQ multiplex PCR, and TCRdb holds only the in-frame ones, with some missing. The sample comprises fewer than 200,000 clones, around 90% of which are singletons, and 1.5% to 2% rests with the top ten. The chain is built from TRBV11-2 and TRBJ2-7, with D unresolved. Sequenced here: peripheral blood, sampled on day 0 of AZD1222 vaccination. The source of this sequence is an adult in good health. The CDR3 nucleotides read TGTGCCAGCAGCTTAAGGTTATCCTACGAGCAGTACTTC. This sequence encodes CASSLRLSYEQYF.